Detailed here is one T cell receptor (beta chain). This sample was included in a study of T cell responses to AZD1222 COVID-19 vaccine. The table came from immunoSEQ multiplex PCR; TCRdb's copy has only in-frame clones and leaves some out. This table holds fewer than 200,000 clones, approximately 90% found once. Germline V lookup: CDR1 SNHLY, CDR2 FYNNEI. The V gene end was trimmed by 6 bases and the J gene end by 6 bases; junction bases not matched to a gene: 11. The CDR3 is 15 amino acids. The rearrangement uses TRBV2 and TRBJ2-3, with 8 bases identical to TRBD2. The specimen was peripheral blood, collected 28 days after the second AZD1222 dose. This TCR came from an adult who received the AZD1222 COVID-19 vaccine. CDR3 coding DNA: TGTGCCAGCAGGGAACTAAGCGGGAGAGGGGATACGCAGTATTTT. Its translation is CASRELSGRGDTQYF.